Shown below are 21 T cell receptor beta chains from a single sample sequenced in a study of cytomegalovirus exposure and HLA in healthy donors. It was with 60 Vbeta and 13 Jbeta primers that the PCR ran. Here immunoSEQ multiplex PCR was the method, and the copy in TCRdb shows in-frame clones only, minus some. The sample shows 170,000 or so clones, over 70% of them seen only once. The source material was PBMCs. These receptors were obtained from a woman in her fifties or sixties in good health and CMV-seropositive.

This clone was seen a single time. CDR3 loop: CASSLRGEHEQYF. The CDR3, as DNA: TGCGCCAGCAGCTTGCGCGGTGAACACGAGCAGTACTTC. V gene TRBV5-1 combines with J gene TRBJ2-7; D ambiguous. Germline values: CDR1 SGHRS, CDR2 YFSETQ. The V end was cut by 1 base, the J end by 5 bases, with 10 bases between. The CDR3 is 13 amino acids. The full variable domain, in which reference TRBV5-1 and TRBJ2-7 provide the parts outside the CDR3, is KAGVTQTPRYLIKTRGQQVTLSCSPISGHRSVSWYQQTPGQGLQFLFEYFSETQRNKGNFPGRFSGRQFSNSRSEMNVSTLELGDSALYLCASSLRGEHEQYFGPGTRLTVT.

The chain combines TRBV7-2 with TRBJ2-1; 8 nucleotides align to TRBD2. CDR1 is SGHTA, CDR2 FQGNSA, per germline. The V and J ends lost 5 bases and 6 bases, in that order; junction bases with no gene match: 15. CDR3 length equals 17 residues. The CDR3 region is CASSTAPRAGEGNEQFF. As DNA, the CDR3 is TGTGCCAGCAGCACCGCCCCCAGAGCGGGAGAAGGCAATGAGCAGTTCTTC.

This clone was seen just once. The chain is built from TRBV4-3 and TRBJ1-6, with 11 bases lining up with TRBD1. Germline loops: CDR1 LGHNA, CDR2 YSLEER. The CDR3 runs to 16 residues. The J segment lost 10 bases and the V segment lost 2 bases, leaving 7 bases of the junction unmatched. The CDR3 loop is CASSQSGTGGESPLHF. The CDR3 coding sequence is TGCGCCAGCAGCCAATCCGGGACAGGGGGTGAGTCACCCCTCCACTTT.

This sequence joins TRBV6-5 and TRBJ2-3; 7 bases align to TRBD1. CDR1 is MNHEY and CDR2 is SVGAGI in the germline V gene. Germline trimming cut 2 bases from V and 0 bases from J; bases unmatched to any gene: 5. The CDR3 is 16 amino acids. The CDR3 sequence: CASSYPQGVSTDTQYF. Here the CDR3 DNA reads TGTGCCAGCAGTTACCCTCAGGGGGTCAGCACAGATACGCAGTATTTT.

This chain uses TRBV30 with TRBJ2-2; 7 bases are shared with TRBD1. The germline V gene encodes CDR1 GTSNPN and CDR2 SVGIG (reference sequence). CDR3 length equals 14 residues. V gave up 2 bases and J gave up 4 bases; unmatched junction bases: 4. CDR3 region: CAWSWRQGTGELFF. DNA of the CDR3: TGTGCCTGGAGTTGGAGACAGGGCACCGGGGAGCTGTTTTTT.

This chain uses TRBV11-2 with TRBJ1-4, with TRBD1 as a possible D gene (6 bases). The V end was cut by 5 bases, the J end by 6 bases, with 13 bases between. Germline CDR1 SGHAT, CDR2 FQNNGV. The CDR3 has 14 residues. CDR3 protein: CASSPRGEDEKLFF. Written as DNA, the CDR3 is TGTGCCAGCAGCCCCAGGGGAGAGGATGAAAAACTGTTTTTT.

This clone was found once. The V gene is TRBV18, the J gene TRBJ2-7; D possibly uses TRBD1 or TRBD2 (6 bases each). The V gene lost 6 bases and the J gene lost 2 bases, with 17 bases spanning the gap. Germline CDR1 reads KGHSH; CDR2 reads LQKENI. The CDR3 spans 15 residues. The CDR3 DNA is TGTGCCAGCTCTCCAGGGGCGGGACCTGCCTACGAGCAGTACTTC. Translating it yields CASSPGAGPAYEQYF.

The chain couples TRBV9 to TRBJ2-5; 8 bases agree with TRBD2. V shed 2 bases and J 4 bases; nucleotides not matched to a gene: 7. The CDR3 length is 15 residues. Germline V gene data show CDR1 as SGDLS and CDR2 as YYNGEE. The CDR3 sequence: CASSVWGSGVETQYF. The CDR3 DNA reads as TGTGCCAGCAGCGTTTGGGGTAGCGGGGTAGAGACCCAGTACTTC.

The chain employs TRBV7-8 and TRBJ2-7, with 8 bases aligning to TRBD1. The CDR3 spans 14 residues. Germline-derived CDR1 and CDR2 are SGHVS and FQNEAQ. Trimming cost V 4 bases and J 6 bases; bases outside gene matches: 8. Here the CDR3 DNA reads TGTGCCAGCAGCTCCAGGACAGGGCCCCTCGAGCAGTACTTC. This translates into CASSSRTGPLEQYF.

The J gene is TRBJ2-7, the V gene TRBV7-9; D not certain. This CDR3 comprises 12 residues. Germline CDR1 and CDR2: SEHNR and FQNEAQ (reference sequence). V was clipped by 5 bases and J by 0 bases, with 5 bases between them. CDR3 protein: CASSLRSYEQYF. CDR3 DNA: TGTGCCAGCAGCCTCCGCTCCTACGAGCAGTACTTC.

The chain couples TRBV11-3 to TRBJ2-7; the D gene is possibly TRBD1 (6 bases). Germline V lookup: CDR1 SGHNT, CDR2 YENEEA. V shed 3 bases and J shed 3 bases, with 12 bases lying between them. The CDR3 extends over 14 amino acids. The CDR3 loop reads CASSLGAISYEQYF. The CDR3 DNA sequence: TGTGCCAGCAGCTTGGGGGCCATAAGCTACGAGCAGTACTTC.

This clone was observed a single time. The CDR3 loop reads CASSEGDRGRRAGYTF. CDR3 coding DNA: TGTGCCAGCAGTGAAGGGGACAGAGGTCGACGGGCGGGCTACACCTTC. This rearrangement joins TRBV25-1 to TRBJ1-2; TRBD1 matches at 7 bases. This CDR3 is 16 amino acids long. Per germline, CDR1 MGHDK and CDR2 SYGVNS. Trimming removed 2 bases from V and 8 bases from J; junction bases left unmatched: 14.

This clone occurred once. The rearrangement joins TRBV27 to TRBJ2-7; D is uncertain. Trimming removed 5 bases from V and 2 bases from J, with 13 bases in between. Germline V gene sequence: CDR1 MNHEY, CDR2 SMNVEV (reference sequence). The CDR3 contains 14 residues. The CDR3 region is CASSPTTEAYEQYF. The CDR3 nucleotides are TGTGCCAGCAGTCCCACGACCGAGGCCTACGAGCAGTACTTC.

The table lists this clone with a count of one. J is TRBJ2-3 and V is TRBV18; D ambiguous. Germline CDR1 reads KGHSH; CDR2 reads LQKENI. CDR3 size: 13 residues. Trimming left V 8 bases short and J 2 bases short, with 11 bases between. The CDR3 sequence: CASTYSNTDTQYF. In nucleotides, the CDR3 is TGTGCCAGCACGTATAGCAACACAGATACGCAGTATTTT.

The chain carries TRBV11-2 and TRBJ1-4; TRBD1 is a possible D gene (6 bases). V lost 5 bases and J 1 base, leaving 14 bases between the germline ends. Germline CDR1 and CDR2: SGHAT and FQNNGV. CDR3 length: 16 residues. The CDR3 nucleotides are TGTGCCAGCAGCCCGCGGGAGGGGGGAACTAATGAAAAACTGTTTTTT. Translated: CASSPREGGTNEKLFF. Using reference TRBV11-2 and TRBJ1-4 for the parts outside the CDR3, the full variable domain is EAGVAQSPRYKIIEKRQSVAFWCNPISGHATLYWYQQILGQGPKLLIQFQNNGVVDDSQLPKDRFSAERLKGVDSTLKIQPAKLEDSAVYLCASSPREGGTNEKLFFGSGTQLSVL.

The chain is built from TRBV20-1 and TRBJ2-7; D perhaps matches TRBD2 (6 bases). Trimming removed 5 bases from V and 3 bases from J, with 8 bases in between. The CDR3 contains 11 residues. Germline V gene data show CDR1 as DFQATT and CDR2 as SNEGSKA (reference sequence). The CDR3 sequence is CSAGRGYEQYF. For the CDR3, the DNA is TGCAGTGCTGGGCGGGGCTACGAGCAGTACTTC.

The chain carries TRBV7-2 and TRBJ2-7, with D possibly being TRBD2 (5 bases). CDR3 length: 15 residues. Germline values: CDR1 SGHTA, CDR2 FQGNSA. Trimming shortened V by 6 bases and J by 0 bases, and 15 bases separated the two germline ends. The CDR3 DNA reads as TGTGCCAGCAGTCCCCGTGTCGGGGTCTCCTACGAGCAGTACTTC. Amino acids: CASSPRVGVSYEQYF.

The V and J genes are TRBV4-3 and TRBJ1-4; tentatively, D is TRBD1 (6 bases). Per the germline V gene, CDR1 is LGHNA and CDR2 is YSLEER. Trimming pared 1 base from V and 7 bases from J, leaving 19 bases between. The CDR3 has 17 residues. In DNA, the CDR3 is TGCGCCAGCAGCCAAGCCCGGGACAAACTATTTCCTGAAAAACTGTTTTTT. This gives the protein CASSQARDKLFPEKLFF.

The chain has TRBV7-3 and TRBJ2-7; TRBD1 aligns across 9 bases. V shed 4 bases and J 4 bases; nucleotides not matched to a gene: 8. Germline CDR1 reads SGHTA; CDR2 reads FQGTGA. The CDR3 is made up of 15 amino acids. The CDR3 bases are TGTGCCAGCAGCTCGACCGGGACAGGGAGTTACGAGCAGTACTTC. It encodes CASSSTGTGSYEQYF.

V gene TRBV6-6 combines with J gene TRBJ1-2, with TRBD1 identical over 9 bases. The trim removed 2 bases at V and 4 bases at J, leaving 8 bases unmatched. Germline CDR1 is MNHNY and CDR2 is SVGAGI (reference sequence). This CDR3 is built from 16 residues. Here the CDR3 DNA reads TGTGCCAGCAGTTACGGGGGACAGGGAAGCTTCTATGGCTACACCTTC. It specifies CASSYGGQGSFYGYTF.

V and J are TRBV5-4 and TRBJ2-1; D uncertain. Germline CDR1 reads SGHNT; CDR2 reads YYREEE (reference sequence). This CDR3 region has 12 residues. V was trimmed by 6 bases and J by 2 bases, leaving 6 bases between them. The CDR3 loop reads CASNIPYNEQFF. In DNA, the CDR3 is TGTGCCAGCAACATACCCTACAATGAGCAGTTCTTC.